This TCR beta chain originates from a study of T cells in Graves' hyperthyroidism and ophthalmopathy. In this sample, this clonotype turned up many times. The CDR3 contains 16 residues. CDR1 and CDR2 from the germline V gene are ENHRY and SYGVKD. With V trimmed by 10 bases and J by 7 bases, 12 bases remained unmatched. Template material for amplifying TCR beta CDR3 regions consisted of RNA transcripts. The HTBI primer set was used in a first-round RT-PCR of the TCR CDR3. Each CDR3 protein gets one entry after TCRdb re-called the multiplex PCR reads with MiXCR. The top ten clones hold approximately 8.6% of a sample with around 280,000 distinct CDR3 sequences, roughly 15% of them seen once.

This rearrangement joins TRBV10-3 to TRBJ2-1; 14 bases align to TRBD2. The sequence was obtained from a woman in her twenties or thirties with Graves' hyperthyroidism that later progressed to Graves' ophthalmopathy. The sample was blood. CDR3 region: CATRATSGRAPNEQFF. The CDR3 region has the DNA TGTGCCACCCGGGCGACTAGCGGGAGGGCCCCAAATGAGCAGTTCTTC.